This T cell receptor beta chain is from a study of blood T cell repertoires in COVID-19. Sequencing was performed with immunoSEQ multiplex PCR; in TCRdb, only in-frame clones are kept and a portion is missing. The table has under 200,000 clones, roughly 87% seen once; the top ten hold approximately 9.9%. V was cut by 0 bases and J by 0 bases, with 10 bases left in between. CDR1 SGHNT and CDR2 YYREEE come from the germline V gene (reference sequence). The CDR3 length is 17 residues. The sample holds one count of this clone. Researchers sorted participants into cohorts using their self-reported clinical history.

Sample: PBMCs or T cells enriched from blood (not recorded which). The receptor comes from a man aged 50 to 59 who had recovered from COVID-19. The V gene is TRBV5-4, the J gene TRBJ2-6, with D unclear. The CDR3 nucleotides are TGTGCCAGCAGCTTGGAATTAACGGGCTCTGGGGCCAACGTCCTGACTTTC. Its protein product is CASSLELTGSGANVLTF.